One and the same sample provided the 12 T cell receptor beta chains below, sequenced in a study of early T cells in non-severe SARS-CoV-2 infection. Each CDR3 protein is one row after TCRdb ran MiXCR on the 5' RACE reads. This sample carries 25,000 to 35,000 distinct CDR3 sequences, roughly 4.5% of them seen once, and the ten largest clones take approximately 8.5%. Specimen: whole blood. The receptors here all came from an adult who was a healthcare worker with PCR-confirmed SARS-CoV-2 infection or an uninfected control (not recorded which).

This clonotype was picked up a small number of times. The CDR3 DNA reads as TGCAGCGTTGTCGGGCACCTGAACACTGAAGCTTTCTTT. Encoded protein: CSVVGHLNTEAFF. The chain joins TRBV29-1 to TRBJ1-1; the D is unclear. The V gene's germline CDR1 is SQVTM and CDR2 ANQGSEA. Trimming removed 4 bases from V and 0 bases from J, with 9 bases in between. The CDR3 covers 13 residues.

CDR3 protein: CASSLGSGNTIYF. The CDR3 DNA sequence: TGTGCCAGCAGCTTAGGCTCTGGAAACACCATATATTTT. The chain uses TRBV5-5 and TRBJ1-3; no reliable D call. Germline V gene data show CDR1 as SGHKS and CDR2 as YYEKEE (reference sequence). V shed 2 bases and J shed 0 bases, with 3 bases lying between them. CDR3 size: 13 residues.

By frequency in the sample, this clonotype is medium-sized. The chain joins TRBV29-1 to TRBJ2-7; D uncertain. The V gene lost 6 bases and the J gene lost 1 base, with 16 bases spanning the gap. The length of the CDR3 is 14 residues. The germline V gene encodes CDR1 SQVTM and CDR2 ANQGSEA. The CDR3 loop reads CSVAPMSRSYEQYF. The CDR3 bases are TGCAGCGTCGCTCCCATGTCTAGATCCTACGAGCAGTACTTC.

The V and J genes are TRBV28 and TRBJ2-7; TRBD2 is a possible D gene (7 bases). Per the germline V gene, CDR1 is MDHEN and CDR2 is SYDVKM. This CDR3 has 15 amino acids. The V gene lost 5 bases and the J gene lost 5 bases, with 19 bases spanning the gap. The CDR3 DNA reads TGTGCCAGCAGTAGGGGGAGGGGCCAGTCCCACGAGCAGTACTTC. Its protein product is CASSRGRGQSHEQYF.

This clonotype was counted many times. The germline gene is not matched at one end of the junction; a read error may be the cause. J is TRBJ2-5 and V is TRBV7-2; D not certain. This CDR3 region has 12 residues. CDR1 is SGHTA and CDR2 is FQGNSA in the germline V gene. Here the CDR3 DNA reads TGTGCCAGCAGCTGGCCCCAAGGGACCCAGTACTTC. Its translation is CASSWPQGTQYF. The full variable domain, its missing parts supplied by reference TRBV7-2 and TRBJ2-5, is GAGVSQSPSNKVTEKGKDVELRCDPISGHTALYWYRQSLGQGLEFLIYFQGNSAPDKSGLPSDRFSAERTGGSVSTLTIQRTQQEDSAVYLCASSWPQGTQYFGPGTRLLVL.

This clonotype has only a few counts. CDR3 coding DNA: TGCAGTGCTAGAGATGGGAGGACTAGCGGGGGGGCTAGCACAGATACGCAGTATTTT. Protein sequence: CSARDGRTSGGASTDTQYF. The V and J genes are TRBV20-1 and TRBJ2-3; 15 bases are a match to TRBD2. The germline V gene encodes CDR1 DFQATT and CDR2 SNEGSKA (reference sequence). This CDR3 contains 19 residues. Germline trimming cut 0 bases from V and 0 bases from J; bases unmatched to any gene: 7.

This clonotype was counted ten times or more. The chain carries TRBV27 and TRBJ1-2; no firm D call. The CDR3 loop spans 11 amino acids. Trimming took off 5 bases at V and 5 bases at J, with 6 bases between the two ends. Germline CDR1 MNHEY, CDR2 SMNVEV (reference sequence). The CDR3 loop reads CASSPTYGYTF. The CDR3 DNA follows: TGTGCCAGCAGTCCGACGTATGGCTACACCTTC.

This clonotype has only a few counts. V usage is TRBV5-1 and J usage is TRBJ2-2; the D is unclear. Looked up from germline, CDR1 is SGHRS and CDR2 is YFSETQ. Trimming stripped 0 bases from V and 4 bases from J, with 10 bases between. The CDR3 has 15 amino acids. The DNA of the CDR3 is TGCGCCAGCAGCTTGGAGGGTTTGTTCACCGGGGAGCTGTTTTTT. Protein sequence: CASSLEGLFTGELFF. Together with reference TRBV5-1 and TRBJ2-2, the CDR3 gives the full variable domain: KAGVTQTPRYLIKTRGQQVTLSCSPISGHRSVSWYQQTPGQGLQFLFEYFSETQRNKGNFPGRFSGRQFSNSRSEMNVSTLELGDSALYLCASSLEGLFTGELFFGEGSRLTVL.

This clonotype was counted at least ten times. The chain is built from TRBV5-6 and TRBJ1-1; maybe TRBD1 (5 bases). This CDR3 comprises 13 residues. Trimming removed 1 base at V and 4 bases at J, with 8 bases between. The germline gives CDR1 SGHDT, CDR2 YYEEEE. The chain's CDR3 is CASSLPGGTEAFF. DNA of the CDR3: TGTGCCAGCAGCTTGCCCGGGGGCACTGAAGCTTTCTTT.

This clonotype has just a few counts. The chain combines TRBV7-2 with TRBJ2-1, with 12 nucleotides matching TRBD2. The junction had 5 bases not matched to a gene; V was cut back by 2 bases and J by 9 bases. Germline V lookup: CDR1 SGHTA, CDR2 FQGNSA. The CDR3 is made up of 15 amino acids. Here the CDR3 DNA reads TGTGCCAGCAGCTTATCACTAGCGGGGGGAGGTGAGCAGTTCTTC. As protein: CASSLSLAGGGEQFF. Combining the CDR3 with reference TRBV7-2 and TRBJ2-1 gives the whole variable domain GAGVSQSPSNKVTEKGKDVELRCDPISGHTALYWYRQSLGQGLEFLIYFQGNSAPDKSGLPSDRFSAERTGGSVSTLTIQRTQQEDSAVYLCASSLSLAGGGEQFFGPGTRLTVL.

The table lists this clonotype with many counts. The chain joins TRBV19 to TRBJ2-1; 7 bases match TRBD1. Trimming removed 5 bases from V and 7 bases from J; junction bases left unmatched: 11. From germline, CDR1 is LNHDA and CDR2 SQIVND (reference sequence). The CDR3 spans 15 residues. The CDR3 nucleotides are TGTGCCAGTAGTCCTGACAGGGTTGGGCCTAATGAGCAGTTCTTC. It translates to CASSPDRVGPNEQFF.

There are many counts of this clonotype. The chain couples TRBV20-1 to TRBJ1-6; D might be TRBD1 (6 bases). V lost 3 bases and J lost 0, with 12 bases in between. The CDR3 loop spans 16 amino acids. CDR1 DFQATT and CDR2 SNEGSKA come from the germline V gene (reference sequence). CDR3 sequence: CSASRDTSSYNSPLHF. CDR3 bases: TGCAGTGCTAGTAGGGACACCAGCTCCTATAATTCACCCCTCCACTTT.